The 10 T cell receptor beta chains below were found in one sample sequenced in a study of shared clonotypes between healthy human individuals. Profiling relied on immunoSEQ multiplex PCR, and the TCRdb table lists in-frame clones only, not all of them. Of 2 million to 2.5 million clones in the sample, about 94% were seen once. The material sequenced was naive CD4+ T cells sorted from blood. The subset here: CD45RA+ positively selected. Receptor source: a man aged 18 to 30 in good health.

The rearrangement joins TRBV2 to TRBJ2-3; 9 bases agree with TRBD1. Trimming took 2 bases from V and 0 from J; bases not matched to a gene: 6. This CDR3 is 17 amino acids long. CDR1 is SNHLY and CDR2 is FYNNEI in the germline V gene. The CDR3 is CASSETGTGSSTDTQYF. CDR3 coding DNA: TGTGCCAGCAGTGAAACGGGGACAGGGTCTAGCACAGATACGCAGTATTTT.

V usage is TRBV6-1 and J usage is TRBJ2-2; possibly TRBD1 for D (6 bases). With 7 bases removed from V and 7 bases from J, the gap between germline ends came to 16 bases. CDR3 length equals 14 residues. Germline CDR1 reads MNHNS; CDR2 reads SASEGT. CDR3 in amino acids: CASTFAGVGGELFF. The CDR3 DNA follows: TGTGCCAGCACATTCGCAGGGGTCGGCGGGGAGCTGTTTTTT.

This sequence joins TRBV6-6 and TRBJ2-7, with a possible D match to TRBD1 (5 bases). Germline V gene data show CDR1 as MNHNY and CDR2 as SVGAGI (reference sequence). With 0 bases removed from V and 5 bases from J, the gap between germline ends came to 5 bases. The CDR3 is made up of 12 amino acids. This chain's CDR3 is CASSYSDNEQYF. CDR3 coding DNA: TGTGCCAGCAGTTACTCGGACAACGAGCAGTACTTC.

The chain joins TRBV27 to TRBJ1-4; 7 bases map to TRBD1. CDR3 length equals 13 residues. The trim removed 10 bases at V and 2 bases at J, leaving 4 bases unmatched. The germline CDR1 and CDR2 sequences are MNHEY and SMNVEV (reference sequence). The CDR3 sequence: CATRQGTNEKLFF. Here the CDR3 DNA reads TGTGCCACCAGACAGGGTACTAATGAAAAACTGTTTTTT.

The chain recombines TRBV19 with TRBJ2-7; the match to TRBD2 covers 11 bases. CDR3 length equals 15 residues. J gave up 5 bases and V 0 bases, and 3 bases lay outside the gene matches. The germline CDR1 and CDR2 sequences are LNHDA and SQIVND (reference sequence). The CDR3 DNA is TGTGCCAGTAGTATAGATACTAGCGGGGGCAACGAGCAGTACTTC. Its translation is CASSIDTSGGNEQYF.

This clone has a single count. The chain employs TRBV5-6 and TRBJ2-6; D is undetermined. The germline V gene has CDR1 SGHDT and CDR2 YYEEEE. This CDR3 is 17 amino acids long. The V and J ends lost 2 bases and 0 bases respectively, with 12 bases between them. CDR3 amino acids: CASSFIPALSGANVLTF. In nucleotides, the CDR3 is TGTGCCAGCAGCTTCATCCCGGCCCTCTCTGGGGCCAACGTCCTGACTTTC.

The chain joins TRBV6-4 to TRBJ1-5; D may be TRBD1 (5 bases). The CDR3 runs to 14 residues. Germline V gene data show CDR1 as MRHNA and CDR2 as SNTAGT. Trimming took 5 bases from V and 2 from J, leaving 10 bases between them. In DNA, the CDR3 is TGTGCCAGCAGTATCAGGGCGTGCAATCAGCCCCAGCATTTT. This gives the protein CASSIRACNQPQHF.

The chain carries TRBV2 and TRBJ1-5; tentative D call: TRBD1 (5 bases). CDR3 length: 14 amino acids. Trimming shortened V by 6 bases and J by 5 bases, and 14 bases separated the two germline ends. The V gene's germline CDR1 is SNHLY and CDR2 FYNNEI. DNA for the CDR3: TGTGCCAGCAGCCTAACGGGGACCGATCAGCCCCAGCATTTT. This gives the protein CASSLTGTDQPQHF.

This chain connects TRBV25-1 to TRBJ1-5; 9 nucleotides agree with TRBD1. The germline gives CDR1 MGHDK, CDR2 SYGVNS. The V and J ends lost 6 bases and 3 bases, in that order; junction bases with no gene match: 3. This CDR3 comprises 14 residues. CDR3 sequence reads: CASRGQGDNQPQHF. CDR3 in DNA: TGTGCCAGCAGGGGACAGGGAGACAATCAGCCCCAGCATTTT.

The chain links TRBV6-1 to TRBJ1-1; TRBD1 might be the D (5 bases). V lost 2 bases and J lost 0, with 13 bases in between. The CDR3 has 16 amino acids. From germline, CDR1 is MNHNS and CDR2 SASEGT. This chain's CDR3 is CASSEMWDAMNTEAFF. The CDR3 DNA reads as TGTGCCAGCAGTGAAATGTGGGACGCCATGAACACTGAAGCTTTCTTT.